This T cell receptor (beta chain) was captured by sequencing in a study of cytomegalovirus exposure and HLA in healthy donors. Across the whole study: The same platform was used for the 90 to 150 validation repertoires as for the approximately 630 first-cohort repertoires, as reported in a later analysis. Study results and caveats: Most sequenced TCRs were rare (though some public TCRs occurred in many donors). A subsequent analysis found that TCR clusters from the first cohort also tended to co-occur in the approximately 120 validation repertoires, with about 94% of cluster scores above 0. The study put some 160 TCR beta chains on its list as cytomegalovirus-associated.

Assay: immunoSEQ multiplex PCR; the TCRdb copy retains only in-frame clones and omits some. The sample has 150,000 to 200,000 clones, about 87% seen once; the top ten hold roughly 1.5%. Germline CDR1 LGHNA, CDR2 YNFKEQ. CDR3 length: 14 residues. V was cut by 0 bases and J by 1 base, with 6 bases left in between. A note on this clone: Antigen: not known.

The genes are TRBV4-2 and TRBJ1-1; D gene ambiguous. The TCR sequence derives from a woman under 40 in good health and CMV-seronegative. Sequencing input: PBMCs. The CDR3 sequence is CASSQDGGNTEAFF. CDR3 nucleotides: TGTGCCAGCAGCCAAGATGGAGGGAACACTGAAGCTTTCTTT.